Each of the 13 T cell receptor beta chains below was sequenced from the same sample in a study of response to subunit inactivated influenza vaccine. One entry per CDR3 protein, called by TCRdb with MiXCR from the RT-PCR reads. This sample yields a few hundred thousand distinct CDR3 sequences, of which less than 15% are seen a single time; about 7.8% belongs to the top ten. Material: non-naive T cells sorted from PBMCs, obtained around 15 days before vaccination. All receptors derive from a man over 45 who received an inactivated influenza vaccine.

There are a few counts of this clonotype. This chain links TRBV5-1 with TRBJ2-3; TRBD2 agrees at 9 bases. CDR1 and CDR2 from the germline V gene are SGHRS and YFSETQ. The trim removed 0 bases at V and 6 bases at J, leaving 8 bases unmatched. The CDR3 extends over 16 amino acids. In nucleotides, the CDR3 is TGCGCCAGCAGCTTGGTAGTAGCGGGAGCTTCCGATACGCAGTATTTT. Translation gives CASSLVVAGASDTQYF.

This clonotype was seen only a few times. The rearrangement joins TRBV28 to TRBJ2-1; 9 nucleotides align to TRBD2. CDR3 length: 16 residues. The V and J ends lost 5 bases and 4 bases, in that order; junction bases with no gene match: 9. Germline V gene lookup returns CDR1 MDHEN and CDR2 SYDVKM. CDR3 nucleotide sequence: TGTGCCAGCAGTGTTAGCGGGAGTAGATTTTACAATGAGCAGTTCTTC. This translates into CASSVSGSRFYNEQFF.

CDR3 amino acids: CSARDRQGITEAFF. The CDR3 nucleotides read TGCAGTGCTAGAGATCGACAGGGAATAACTGAAGCTTTCTTT. The gene calls are TRBV20-1 and TRBJ1-1; 7 bases agree with TRBD1. V lost 0 bases and J lost 5; bases outside the gene matches: 6. The CDR3 contains 14 residues. CDR1 and CDR2 from the germline V gene are DFQATT and SNEGSKA (reference sequence).

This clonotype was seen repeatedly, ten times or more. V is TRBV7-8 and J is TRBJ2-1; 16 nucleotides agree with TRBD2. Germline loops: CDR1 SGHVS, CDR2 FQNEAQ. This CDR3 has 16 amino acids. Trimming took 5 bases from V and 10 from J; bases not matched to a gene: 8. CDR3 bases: TGTGCCAGCAGCGCCCCTGGGGGACTAGCGGGAGGGGAGCAGTTCTTC. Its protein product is CASSAPGGLAGGEQFF.

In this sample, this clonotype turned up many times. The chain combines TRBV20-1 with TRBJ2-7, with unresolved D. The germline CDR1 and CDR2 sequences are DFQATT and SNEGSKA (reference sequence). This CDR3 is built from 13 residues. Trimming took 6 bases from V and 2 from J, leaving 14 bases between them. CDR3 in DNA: TGCAGTGCCCTCGGACGAGAAACCTACGAGCAGTACTTC. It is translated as CSALGRETYEQYF.

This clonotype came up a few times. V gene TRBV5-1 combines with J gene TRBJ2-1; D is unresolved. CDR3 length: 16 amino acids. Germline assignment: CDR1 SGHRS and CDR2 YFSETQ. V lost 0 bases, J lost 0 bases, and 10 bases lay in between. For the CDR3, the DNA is TGCGCCAGCAGCTTGGGACGGCTCAGCTCCTACAATGAGCAGTTCTTC. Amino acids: CASSLGRLSSYNEQFF.

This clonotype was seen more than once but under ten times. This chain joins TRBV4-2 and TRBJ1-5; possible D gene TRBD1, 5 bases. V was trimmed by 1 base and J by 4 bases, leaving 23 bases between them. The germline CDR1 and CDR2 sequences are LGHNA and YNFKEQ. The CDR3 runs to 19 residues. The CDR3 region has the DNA TGTGCCAGCAGCCAAGTTCGTGGGGGTGGGAGGGACCTGAATCAGCCCCAGCATTTT. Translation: CASSQVRGGGRDLNQPQHF.

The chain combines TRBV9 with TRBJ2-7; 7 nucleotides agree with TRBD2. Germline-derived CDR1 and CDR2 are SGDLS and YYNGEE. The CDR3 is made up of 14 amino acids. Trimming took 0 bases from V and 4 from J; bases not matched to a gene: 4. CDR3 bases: TGTGCCAGCAGCGTAGATGGACTAGGGTACGAGCAGTACTTC. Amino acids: CASSVDGLGYEQYF.

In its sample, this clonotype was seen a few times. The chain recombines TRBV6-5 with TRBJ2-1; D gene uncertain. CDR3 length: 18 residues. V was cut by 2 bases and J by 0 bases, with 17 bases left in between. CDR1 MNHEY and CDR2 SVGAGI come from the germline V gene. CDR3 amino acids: CASSYAAAGKYSYNEQFF. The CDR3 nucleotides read TGTGCCAGCAGTTACGCGGCAGCAGGCAAATACTCCTACAATGAGCAGTTCTTC.

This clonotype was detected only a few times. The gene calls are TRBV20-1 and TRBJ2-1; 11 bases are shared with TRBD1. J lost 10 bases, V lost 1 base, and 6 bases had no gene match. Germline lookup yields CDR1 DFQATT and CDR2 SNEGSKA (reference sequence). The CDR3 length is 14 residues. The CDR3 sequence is CSARVGTGGGEQFF. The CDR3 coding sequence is TGCAGTGCTAGAGTCGGGACAGGGGGTGGGGAGCAGTTCTTC.

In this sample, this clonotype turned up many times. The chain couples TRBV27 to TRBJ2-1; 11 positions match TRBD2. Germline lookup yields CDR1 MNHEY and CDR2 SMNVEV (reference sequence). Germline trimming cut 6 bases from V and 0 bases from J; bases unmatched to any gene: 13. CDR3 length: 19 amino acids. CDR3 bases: TGTGCCAGCAGCCGACTAGCGGGATATAAATTCAGCTCCTACAATGAGCAGTTCTTC. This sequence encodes CASSRLAGYKFSSYNEQFF.

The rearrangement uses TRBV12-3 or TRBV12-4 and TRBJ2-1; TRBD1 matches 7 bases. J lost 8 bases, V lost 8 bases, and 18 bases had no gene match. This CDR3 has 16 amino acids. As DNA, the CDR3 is TGTGCCAGCTGTTCCTCCGACAGGGCCCCCAAGGATGAGCAGTTCTTC. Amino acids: CASCSSDRAPKDEQFF.

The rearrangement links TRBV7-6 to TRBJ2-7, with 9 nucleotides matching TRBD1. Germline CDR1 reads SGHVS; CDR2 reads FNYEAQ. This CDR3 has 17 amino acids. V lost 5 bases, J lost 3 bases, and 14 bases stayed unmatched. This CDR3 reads CASSLGQGPFVLYEQYF. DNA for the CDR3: TGTGCCAGCAGCCTTGGACAGGGGCCCTTTGTCCTCTACGAGCAGTACTTC.